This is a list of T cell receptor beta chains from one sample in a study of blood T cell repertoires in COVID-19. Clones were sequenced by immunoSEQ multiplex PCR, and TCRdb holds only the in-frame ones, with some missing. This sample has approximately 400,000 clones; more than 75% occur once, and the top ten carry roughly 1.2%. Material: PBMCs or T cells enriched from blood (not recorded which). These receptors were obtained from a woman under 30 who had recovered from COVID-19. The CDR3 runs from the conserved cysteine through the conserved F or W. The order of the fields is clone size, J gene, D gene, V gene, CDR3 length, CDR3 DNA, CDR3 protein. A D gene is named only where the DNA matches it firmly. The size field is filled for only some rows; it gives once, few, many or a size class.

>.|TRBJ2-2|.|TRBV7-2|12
TGTGCCAGCAGCTTGGGGCCCGGGGAGCTGTTTTTT
CASSLGPGELFF
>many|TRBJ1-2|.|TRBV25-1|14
TGTGCCAGCAGTGGGTGGGCCCTTTCCAATGGCTACACCTTC
CASSGWALSNGYTF
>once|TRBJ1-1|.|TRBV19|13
TGTGCCAGTGGGAGAGGGCTAGACACTGAAGCTTTCTTT
CASGRGLDTEAFF
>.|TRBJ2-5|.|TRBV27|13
TGTGCCAGCAGTCCTTTCCTTGAAGAGACCCAGTACTTC
CASSPFLEETQYF
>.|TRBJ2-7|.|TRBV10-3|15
TGTGCCATCAGTGAAGCTGTGACAGGAACCTACGAGCAGTACTTC
CAISEAVTGTYEQYF
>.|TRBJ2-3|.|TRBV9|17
TGTGCCAGCAGCCTCTCGCTGGGGACAACGAGCACAGATACGCAGTATTTT
CASSLSLGTTSTDTQYF
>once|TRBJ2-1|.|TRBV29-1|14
TGCAGCGCCGCCCGCCCAAGACAGATCAATGAGCAGTTCTTC
CSAARPRQINEQFF
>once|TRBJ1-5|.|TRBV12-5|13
TGTGCTAGTGGTTGGGGGGACAATCAGCCCCAGCATTTT
CASGWGDNQPQHF
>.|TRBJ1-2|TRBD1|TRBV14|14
TGTGCCAGCAGCCCCGGGACAGGGAGATATGGCTACACCTTC
CASSPGTGRYGYTF
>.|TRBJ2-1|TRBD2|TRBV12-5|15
TGTGCTAGTGGTTATACTAGCGGGGGCCACAATGAGCAGTTCTTC
CASGYTSGGHNEQFF
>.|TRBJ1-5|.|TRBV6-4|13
TGTGCCAGTGAGGGGGGGCAGGAGCAGCCCCAGCATTTT
CASEGGQEQPQHF
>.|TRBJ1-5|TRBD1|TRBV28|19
TGTGCCAGCAGTTCGTCCGGGACAGGGGCCCTCGGGGGCAATCAGCCCCAGCATTTT
CASSSSGTGALGGNQPQHF
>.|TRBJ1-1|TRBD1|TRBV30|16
TGTGCCTGGATTGAGGAGACAGGGGGCTATAACACTGAAGCTTTCTTT
CAWIEETGGYNTEAFF
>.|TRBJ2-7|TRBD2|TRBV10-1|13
TGCGCCAGCGGACTAGCGGGGACGTACGAGCAGTACTTC
CASGLAGTYEQYF
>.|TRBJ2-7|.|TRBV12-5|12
TGTGCTAGTGGTTTGGGAGGGACTGAGCAGTACTTC
CASGLGGTEQYF
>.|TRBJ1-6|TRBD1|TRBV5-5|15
TGTGCCAGCAGCTTTGCTAGACAGGGACACTCACCCCTCCACTTT
CASSFARQGHSPLHF
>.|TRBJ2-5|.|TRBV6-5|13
TGTGCCAGCAGTTACTCGCAGAGGGAGACCCAGTACTTC
CASSYSQRETQYF
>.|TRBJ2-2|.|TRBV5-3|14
TGTGCCAGAAGCTTGGTCGCGAACACCGGGGAGCTGTTTTTT
CARSLVANTGELFF
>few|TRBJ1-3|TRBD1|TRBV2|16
TGTGCCAGCAGTGATGGACAGGGATTCTCTGGAAACACCATATATTTT
CASSDGQGFSGNTIYF
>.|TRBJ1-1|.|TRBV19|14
TGTGCCAGTAGCCTCGGACTTTTGAACACTGAAGCTTTCTTT
CASSLGLLNTEAFF
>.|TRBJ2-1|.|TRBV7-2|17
TGTGCCAGCAGCTCCCTAGTCGGGGGAAGCTCCTACAATGAGCAGTTCTTC
CASSSLVGGSSYNEQFF
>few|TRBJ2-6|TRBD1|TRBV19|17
TGTGCCAGTAGTATTCGGACAGGGGAATCTGGGGCCAACGTCCTGACTTTC
CASSIRTGESGANVLTF
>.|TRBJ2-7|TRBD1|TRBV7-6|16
TGTGCCAGCAGCTTAGTGGGGGACAGGAACTCCTACGAGCAGTACTTC
CASSLVGDRNSYEQYF
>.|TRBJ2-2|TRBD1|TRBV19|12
TGTGCCACTACAGGGGTAGTCGGGGAGCTGTTTTTT
CATTGVVGELFF
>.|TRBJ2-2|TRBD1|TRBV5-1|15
TGCGCCAGCAGCTCACAGGGGGAAAGGACCGGGGAGCTGTTTTTT
CASSSQGERTGELFF
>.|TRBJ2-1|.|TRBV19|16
TGTGCCAGTAGTAGACTAGTATCTTATTCGGAGGATGAGCAGTTCTTC
CASSRLVSYSEDEQFF
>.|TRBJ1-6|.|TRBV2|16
TGTGCCAGCAGTGCGTTCCTGGCAAATTATAATTCACCCCTCCACTTT
CASSAFLANYNSPLHF
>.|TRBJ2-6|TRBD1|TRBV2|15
TGTGCCAGCAGTGAACAGGGGGATGGGGCCAACGTCCTGACTTTC
CASSEQGDGANVLTF
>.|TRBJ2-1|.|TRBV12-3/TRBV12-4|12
TGTGCCAGCAGCACGAGACTAGTTAGGCAGTTCTTC
CASSTRLVRQFF
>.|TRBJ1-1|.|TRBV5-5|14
TGTGCCAGCAGCGGCCCGAGGGGAGGGACTGAAGCTTTCTTT
CASSGPRGGTEAFF